This T cell receptor (beta chain) was identified during a study of blood T cell repertoires in COVID-19. Study-wide background: Some COVID-19 samples were acute and others convalescent; all came from the United States, Italy and Spain.

For this clone: The identical CDR3 is also encoded by other nucleotide sequences in the sample.

Assay used: immunoSEQ multiplex PCR; TCRdb lists only in-frame clones, some missing. The table has approximately 52,000 clones, approximately 89% seen once. The clonotype originates from a man in his fifties or sixties with acute or convalescent COVID-19. Sequencing was carried out using peripheral blood.

The CDR3 DNA is TGTGCCAGCAGCCCCGGGACAGGTAGCTACGAGCAGTACTTC. This encodes CASSPGTGSYEQYF. This chain connects TRBV7-3 to TRBJ2-7; 8 bases match TRBD1. Germline V gene data show CDR1 as SGHTA and CDR2 as FQGTGA. This CDR3 spans 14 amino acids. Trimming took 5 bases from V and 3 from J; bases not matched to a gene: 6.